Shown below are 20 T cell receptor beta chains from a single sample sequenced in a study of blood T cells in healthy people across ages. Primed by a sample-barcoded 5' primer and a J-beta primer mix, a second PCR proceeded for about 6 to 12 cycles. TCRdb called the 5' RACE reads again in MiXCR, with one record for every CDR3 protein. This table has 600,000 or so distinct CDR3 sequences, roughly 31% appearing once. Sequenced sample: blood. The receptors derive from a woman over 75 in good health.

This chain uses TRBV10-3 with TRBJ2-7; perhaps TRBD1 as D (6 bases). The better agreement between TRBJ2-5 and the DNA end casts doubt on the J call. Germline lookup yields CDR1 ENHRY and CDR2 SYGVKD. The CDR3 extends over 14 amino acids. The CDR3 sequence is CAISGDKVGETQYF. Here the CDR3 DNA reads TGTGCCATCAGTGGGGACAAGGTTGGAGAGACCCAGTACTTC.

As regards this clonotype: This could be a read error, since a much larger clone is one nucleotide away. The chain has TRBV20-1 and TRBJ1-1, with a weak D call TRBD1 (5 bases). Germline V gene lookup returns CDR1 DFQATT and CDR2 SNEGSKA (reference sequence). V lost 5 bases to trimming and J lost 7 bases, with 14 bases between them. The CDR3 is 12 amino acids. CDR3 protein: CSASQGPCEAFF. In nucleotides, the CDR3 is TGCAGTGCTTCTCAGGGACCCTGTGAAGCTTTCTTT.

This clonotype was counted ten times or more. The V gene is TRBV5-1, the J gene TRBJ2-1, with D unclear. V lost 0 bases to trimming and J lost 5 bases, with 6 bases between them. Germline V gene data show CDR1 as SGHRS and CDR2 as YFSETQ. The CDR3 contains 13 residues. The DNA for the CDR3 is TGCGCCAGCAGCTTGGGTACGAACAATGAGCAGTTCTTC. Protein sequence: CASSLGTNNEQFF.

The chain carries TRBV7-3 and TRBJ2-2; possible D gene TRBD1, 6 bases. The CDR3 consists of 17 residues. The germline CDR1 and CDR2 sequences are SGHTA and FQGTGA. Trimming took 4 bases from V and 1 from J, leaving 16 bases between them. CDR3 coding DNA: TGTGCCAGCAGCTCTCCGGCCGGGACACTGAACACCGGGGAGCTGTTTTTT. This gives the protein CASSSPAGTLNTGELFF.

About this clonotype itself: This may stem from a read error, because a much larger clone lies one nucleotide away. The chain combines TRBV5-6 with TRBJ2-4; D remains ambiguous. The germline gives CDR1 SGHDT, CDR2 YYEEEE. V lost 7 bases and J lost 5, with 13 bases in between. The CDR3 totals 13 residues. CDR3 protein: CASGWAGENIQYF. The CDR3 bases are TGTGCCAGCGGCTGGGCTGGAGAAAACATTCAGTACTTC.

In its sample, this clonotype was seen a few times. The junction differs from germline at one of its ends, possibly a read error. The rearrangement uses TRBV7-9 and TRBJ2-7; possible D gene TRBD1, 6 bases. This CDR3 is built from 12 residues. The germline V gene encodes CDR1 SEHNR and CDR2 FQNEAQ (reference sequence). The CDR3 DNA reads TGTACCAGCAGTCAGACAGGCAACGAGCAGTACTTC. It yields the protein CTSSQTGNEQYF.

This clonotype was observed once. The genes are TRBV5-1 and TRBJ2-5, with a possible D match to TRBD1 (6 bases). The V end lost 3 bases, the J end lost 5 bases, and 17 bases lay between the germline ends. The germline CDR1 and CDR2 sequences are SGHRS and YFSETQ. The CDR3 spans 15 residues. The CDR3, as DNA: TGCGCCAGCAGCTCGAAACAGGGAGTACGGGAGACCCAGTACTTC. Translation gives CASSSKQGVRETQYF.

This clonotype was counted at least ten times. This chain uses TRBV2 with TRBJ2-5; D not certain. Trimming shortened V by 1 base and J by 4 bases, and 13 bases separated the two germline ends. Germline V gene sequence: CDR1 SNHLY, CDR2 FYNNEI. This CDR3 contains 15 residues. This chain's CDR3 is CASSEGIGFGETQYF. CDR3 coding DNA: TGTGCCAGCAGTGAAGGTATAGGATTCGGAGAGACCCAGTACTTC.

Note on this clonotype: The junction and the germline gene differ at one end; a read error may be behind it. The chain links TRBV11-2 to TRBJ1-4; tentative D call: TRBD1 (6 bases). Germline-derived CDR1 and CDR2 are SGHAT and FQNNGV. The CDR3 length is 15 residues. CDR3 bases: TGTGTCAGCAGCCGCAGTTCGGGGGGCGATGAAAAACTGTTTTTT. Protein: CVSSRSSGGDEKLFF.

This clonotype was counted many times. CDR3 in DNA: TGTGCCAGCAGTGACCGACAGGGTACCAAAAACATTCAGTACTTC. Its protein product is CASSDRQGTKNIQYF. The chain links TRBV6-5 to TRBJ2-4; 7 bases align to TRBD1. The CDR3 is 15 residues long. V shed 5 bases and J 2 bases; nucleotides not matched to a gene: 6. The V gene's germline CDR1 is MNHEY and CDR2 SVGAGI.

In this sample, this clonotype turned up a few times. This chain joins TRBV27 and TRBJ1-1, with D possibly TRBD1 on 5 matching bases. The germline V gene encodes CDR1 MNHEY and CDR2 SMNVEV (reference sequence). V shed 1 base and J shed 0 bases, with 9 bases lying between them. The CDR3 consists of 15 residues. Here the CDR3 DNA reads TGTGCCAGCAGTTTATACAGGACACTGAACACTGAAGCTTTCTTT. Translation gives CASSLYRTLNTEAFF.

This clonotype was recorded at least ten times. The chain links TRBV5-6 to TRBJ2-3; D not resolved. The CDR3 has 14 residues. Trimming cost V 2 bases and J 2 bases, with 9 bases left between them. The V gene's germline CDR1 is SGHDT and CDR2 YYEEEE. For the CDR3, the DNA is TGTGCCAGCAGCTTACTGACCTACACAGATACGCAGTATTTT. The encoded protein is CASSLLTYTDTQYF. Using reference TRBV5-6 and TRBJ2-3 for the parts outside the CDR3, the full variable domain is DAGVTQSPTHLIKTRGQQVTLRCSPKSGHDTVSWYQQALGQGPQFIFQYYEEEERQRGNFPDRFSGHQFPNYSSELNVNALLLGDSALYLCASSLLTYTDTQYFGPGTRLTVL.

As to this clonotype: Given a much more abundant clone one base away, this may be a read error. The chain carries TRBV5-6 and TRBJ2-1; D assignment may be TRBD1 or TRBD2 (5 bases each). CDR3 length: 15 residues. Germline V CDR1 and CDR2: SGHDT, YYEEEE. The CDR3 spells CASSSWGSSCNEQFF. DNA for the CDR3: TGTGCCAGCAGCTCGTGGGGGAGCTCCTGCAATGAGCAGTTCTTC. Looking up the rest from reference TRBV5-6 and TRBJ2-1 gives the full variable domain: DAGVTQSPTHLIKTRGQQVTLRCSPKSGHDTVSWYQQALGQGPQFIFQYYEEEERQRGNFPDRFSGHQFPNYSSELNVNALLLGDSALYLCASSSWGSSCNEQFFGPGTRLTVL.

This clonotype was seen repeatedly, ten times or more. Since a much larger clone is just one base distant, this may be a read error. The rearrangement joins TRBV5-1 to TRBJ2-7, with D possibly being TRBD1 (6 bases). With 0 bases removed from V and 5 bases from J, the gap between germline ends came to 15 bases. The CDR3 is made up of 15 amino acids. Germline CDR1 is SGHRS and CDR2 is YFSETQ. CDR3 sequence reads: CASSLGQGFCDEQYF. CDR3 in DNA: TGCGCCAGCAGCTTGGGCCAGGGGTTCTGCGACGAGCAGTACTTC.

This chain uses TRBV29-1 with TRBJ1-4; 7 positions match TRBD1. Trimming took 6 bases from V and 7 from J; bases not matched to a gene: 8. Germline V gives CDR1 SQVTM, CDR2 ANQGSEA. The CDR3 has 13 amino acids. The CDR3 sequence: CSVPEGASEKLFF. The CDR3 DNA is TGCAGCGTCCCAGAGGGGGCTAGTGAAAAACTGTTTTTT.

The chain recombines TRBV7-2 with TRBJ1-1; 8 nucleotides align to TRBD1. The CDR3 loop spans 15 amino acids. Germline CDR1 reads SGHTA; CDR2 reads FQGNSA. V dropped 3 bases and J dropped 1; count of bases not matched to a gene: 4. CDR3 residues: CASSFSGQANTEAFF. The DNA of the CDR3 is TGTGCCAGCAGCTTTTCGGGACAGGCGAACACTGAAGCTTTCTTT. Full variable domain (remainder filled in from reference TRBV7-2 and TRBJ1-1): GAGVSQSPSNKVTEKGKDVELRCDPISGHTALYWYRQSLGQGLEFLIYFQGNSAPDKSGLPSDRFSAERTGGSVSTLTIQRTQQEDSAVYLCASSFSGQANTEAFFGQGTRLTVV.

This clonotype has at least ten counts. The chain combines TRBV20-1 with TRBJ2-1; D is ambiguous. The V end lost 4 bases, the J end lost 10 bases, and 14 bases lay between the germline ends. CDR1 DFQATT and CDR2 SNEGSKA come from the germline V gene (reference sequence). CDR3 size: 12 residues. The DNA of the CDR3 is TGCAGTGCTACCGGAAGGGATATCGAGCAGTTCTTC. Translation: CSATGRDIEQFF.

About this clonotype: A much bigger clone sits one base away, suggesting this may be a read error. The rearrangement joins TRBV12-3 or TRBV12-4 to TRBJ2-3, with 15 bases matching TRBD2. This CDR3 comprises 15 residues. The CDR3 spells CTSSGLAGGQDTQYF. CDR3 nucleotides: TGTACCAGCAGTGGACTAGCGGGGGGGCAAGATACGCAGTATTTT.

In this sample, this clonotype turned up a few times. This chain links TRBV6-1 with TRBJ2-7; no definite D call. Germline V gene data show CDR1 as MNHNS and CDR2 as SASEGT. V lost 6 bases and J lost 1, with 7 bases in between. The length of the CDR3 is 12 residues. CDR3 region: CASRKASYEQYF. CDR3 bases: TGTGCCAGCAGAAAGGCTTCCTACGAGCAGTACTTC.

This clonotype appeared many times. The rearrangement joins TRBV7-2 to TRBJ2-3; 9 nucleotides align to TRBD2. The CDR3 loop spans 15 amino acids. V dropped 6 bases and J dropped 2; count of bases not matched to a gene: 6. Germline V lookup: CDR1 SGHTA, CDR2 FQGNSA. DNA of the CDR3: TGTGCCAGCAGTTTAAGCGGGGGGCACACAGATACGCAGTATTTT. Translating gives CASSLSGGHTDTQYF. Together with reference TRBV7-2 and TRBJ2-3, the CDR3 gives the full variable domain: GAGVSQSPSNKVTEKGKDVELRCDPISGHTALYWYRQSLGQGLEFLIYFQGNSAPDKSGLPSDRFSAERTGGSVSTLTIQRTQQEDSAVYLCASSLSGGHTDTQYFGPGTRLTVL.